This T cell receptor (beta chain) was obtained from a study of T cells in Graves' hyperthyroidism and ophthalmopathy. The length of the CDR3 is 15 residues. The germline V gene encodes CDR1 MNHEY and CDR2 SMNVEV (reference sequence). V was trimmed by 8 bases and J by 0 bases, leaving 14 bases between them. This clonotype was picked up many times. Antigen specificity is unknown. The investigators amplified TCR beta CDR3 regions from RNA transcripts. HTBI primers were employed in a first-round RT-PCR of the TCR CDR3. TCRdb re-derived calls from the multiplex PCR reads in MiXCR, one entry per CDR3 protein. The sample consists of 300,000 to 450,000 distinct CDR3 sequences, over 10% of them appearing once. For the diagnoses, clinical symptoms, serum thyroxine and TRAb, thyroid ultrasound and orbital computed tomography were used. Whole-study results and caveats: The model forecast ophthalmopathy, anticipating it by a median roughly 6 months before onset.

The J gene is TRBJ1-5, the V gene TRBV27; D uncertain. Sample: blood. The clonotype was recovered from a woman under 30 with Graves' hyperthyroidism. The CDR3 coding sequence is TGTGCCAGCTCCTACGACGGATATAGCAATCAGCCCCAGCATTTT. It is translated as CASSYDGYSNQPQHF.